Below, one T cell receptor (beta chain) is given with its context. The sample is drawn from a study of blood T cell repertoires in COVID-19. In the study overall: Samples representing acute and convalescent COVID-19 were sourced from the United States, Italy and Spain. In each case, the material was cDNA or gDNA derived from T cells, B-cell-depleted T cells, or PBMCs.

The method was immunoSEQ multiplex PCR; TCRdb's version includes in-frame clones alone and lacks a portion of them. The sample has fewer than 300,000 clones; over 75% are singletons. V was pared by 1 base and J by 5 bases, with 11 bases between. The CDR3 extends over 14 amino acids. Germline V gene data show CDR1 as LGHDT and CDR2 as YNNKEL (reference sequence). Sequenced sample: PBMCs or T cells enriched from blood (not recorded which). The receptor comes from a man in his late teens or twenties who had recovered from COVID-19. The chain is built from TRBV3-1 (or the pseudogene TRBV3-2) and TRBJ1-1; tentatively, D is TRBD1 (5 bases). CDR3 region: CASSQVQGETEAFF. Written as DNA, the CDR3 is TGTGCCAGCAGCCAAGTGCAGGGCGAAACTGAAGCTTTCTTT.